A single T cell receptor beta chain is shown here with its context. The antigen is undetermined. With the 5' RACE reads reprocessed, TCRdb shows one record per CDR3 protein and no DNA. In total, the table holds around 380,000 distinct CDR3 sequences. The CDR3 runs 12 residues. Germline CDR1 reads SNHLY; CDR2 reads FYNNEI. This entry belongs to a study of T cells expressing NK-cell markers. The study, taken as a whole, reports: Whether expanded NKG2C+ T cell clones were HCMV-specific remained unclear.

This TCR came from a woman aged 50 to 65 in good health. The chain uses TRBV2 and TRBJ2-7. Sequenced material: blood T cells: a sorted CD56 or NKG2C T cell subset, CD4+ or CD8+ T cells, or bulk PBMC T cells (not recorded which). The CDR3 sequence is CASRVSSYEQYF.